This T cell receptor (beta chain) was retrieved from a study of human T cells and chemical hapten exposure. Overall study: Diphenylcyclopropenone, dosed weekly to the scalp, was given to patients throughout the approximately 24-week study.

MiXCR was run by TCRdb on the RACE reads, yielding one entry per CDR3 protein. The sample holds approximately 350,000 distinct CDR3 sequences, approximately 6.3% seen once. The time point denotes: patch test 1, 2 weeks after DPC sensitization. Treatment reported: therapeutic diphenylcyclopropenone sensitization with weekly scalp DPC. Between the trimmed V and J ends, which lost 1 base and 0 bases, there was a span of 16 bases. There are 19 residues in the CDR3. The germline CDR1 and CDR2 sequences are LGHNA and YSLEER. The gene calls are TRBV4-3 and TRBJ2-6, with D tentatively TRBD1 (6 bases). The sequencing used whole blood, collected in connection with sensitization to the hapten diphenylcyclopropenone (DPC). The TCR originated in a woman aged 18-35 years with alopecia areata. Some clones in this sample may be carry-over from other donors' samples. The CDR3 here is CASSQAGTTGPSGANVLTF. For the CDR3, the DNA is TGCGCCAGCAGCCAAGCGGGAACGACAGGTCCCTCTGGGGCCAACGTCCTGACTTTC.